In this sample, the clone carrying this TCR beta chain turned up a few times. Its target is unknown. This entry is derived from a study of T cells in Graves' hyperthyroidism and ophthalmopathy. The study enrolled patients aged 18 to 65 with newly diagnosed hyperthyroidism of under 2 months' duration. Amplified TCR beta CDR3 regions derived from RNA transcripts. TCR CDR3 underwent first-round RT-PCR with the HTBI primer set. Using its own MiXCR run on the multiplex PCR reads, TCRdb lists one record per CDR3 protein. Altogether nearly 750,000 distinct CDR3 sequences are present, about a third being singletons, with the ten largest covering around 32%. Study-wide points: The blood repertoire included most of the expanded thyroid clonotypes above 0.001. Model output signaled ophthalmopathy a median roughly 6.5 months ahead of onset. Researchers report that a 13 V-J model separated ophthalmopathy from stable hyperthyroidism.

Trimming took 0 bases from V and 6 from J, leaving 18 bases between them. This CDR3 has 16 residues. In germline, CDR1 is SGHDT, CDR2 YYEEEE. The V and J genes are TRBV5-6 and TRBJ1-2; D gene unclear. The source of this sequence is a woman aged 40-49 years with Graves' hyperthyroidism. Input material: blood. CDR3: CASSLEMGRPPDGYTF. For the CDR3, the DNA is TGTGCCAGCAGCTTGGAGATGGGGAGGCCTCCTGATGGCTACACCTTC.